The rows below give T cell receptor beta chains drawn from one sample of a study of technical replicates of blood from a few donors. The assay was immunoSEQ multiplex PCR, and TCRdb's table has in-frame clones only and misses some. This sample carries 55,000 to 75,000 clones, 80% to 95% of them seen once, and the ten largest clones take over 4%. Sequences were obtained from PBMCs. The receptors stem from a human donor in good health. Some clones in this sample may be carry-over from other donors' samples. The CDR3 runs from the conserved cysteine through the conserved F or W. A D gene is named only where the DNA matches it firmly. The size of a clone is reported for some rows only, either as once, few or many, or as a class for expanded clones.

size: .
J: TRBJ2-2
V: TRBV5-6
D: TRBD1
CDR3: CASSWTGGPGELFF
DNA: TGTGCCAGCAGCTGGACAGGGGGACCCGGGGAGCTGTTTTTT

size: once
J: TRBJ2-5
V: TRBV7-7
D: .
CDR3: CASSLTRSETQYF
DNA: TGTGCCAGCAGCTTAACTAGAAGCGAGACCCAGTACTTC

size: .
J: TRBJ2-3
V: TRBV7-3
D: TRBD2
CDR3: CASSLGGYTTDTQYF
DNA: TGTGCCAGCAGCTTGGGGGGGTACACCACAGATACGCAGTATTTT

size: .
J: TRBJ2-1
V: TRBV5-5
D: TRBD1
CDR3: CASSYDPGQGLIHEQFF
DNA: TGTGCCAGCAGCTACGATCCGGGACAGGGTTTAATCCATGAGCAGTTCTTC

size: .
J: TRBJ1-4
V: TRBV25-1
D: TRBD1
CDR3: CASSEGRTGVGKLFF
DNA: TGTGCCAGCAGTGAAGGGAGGACAGGGGTCGGAAAACTGTTTTTT

size: .
J: TRBJ1-2
V: TRBV7-6
D: TRBD1
CDR3: CASSLGTGGYGYTF
DNA: TGTGCCAGCAGCTTAGGGACAGGGGGCTATGGCTACACCTTC

size: .
J: TRBJ1-6
V: TRBV4-3
D: .
CDR3: CASSQESHRVNSPLHF
DNA: TGCGCCAGCAGCCAAGAATCTCACAGGGTCAATTCACCCCTCCACTTT

size: .
J: TRBJ2-7
V: TRBV7-8
D: TRBD2
CDR3: CASSLRRDYSYEQYF
DNA: TGTGCCAGCAGCCTTAGAAGGGACTATTCCTACGAGCAGTACTTC

size: .
J: TRBJ1-2
V: TRBV11-2
D: .
CDR3: CASSLTYRDGYTF
DNA: TGTGCCAGCAGCCTAACTTACAGGGATGGCTACACCTTC

size: once
J: TRBJ1-4
V: TRBV4-2
D: .
CDR3: CASSQRDTRGDEKLFF
DNA: TGTGCCAGCAGCCAACGGGACACTCGGGGAGACGAAAAACTGTTTTTT

size: few
J: TRBJ1-1
V: TRBV6-5
D: .
CDR3: CASRRGTEAFF
DNA: TGTGCCAGCCGCCGGGGGACTGAAGCTTTCTTT

size: .
J: TRBJ1-2
V: TRBV5-1
D: TRBD1
CDR3: CASSVTPGQGAQFNGYTF
DNA: TGCGCCAGCAGCGTCACTCCGGGACAGGGGGCTCAGTTTAATGGCTACACCTTC

size: .
J: TRBJ1-4
V: TRBV30
D: .
CDR3: CAWSPGQIRGEKLFF
DNA: TGTGCCTGGAGCCCCGGCCAAATTCGAGGTGAAAAACTGTTTTTT

size: .
J: TRBJ1-1
V: TRBV29-1
D: TRBD1
CDR3: CSVNRDRGFTEAFF
DNA: TGCAGCGTAAACCGGGACAGGGGGTTCACTGAAGCTTTCTTT